This T cell receptor beta chain was recovered during a study of shared clonotypes between healthy human individuals. Points from the study as a whole: The sharing of 4% to 5.5% of naive CD4 clonotypes was seen across a handful of donors. Sampling covered blood only; tissue repertoires likely differ.

This CDR3 region has 11 residues. Per the germline V gene, CDR1 is SGHDT and CDR2 is YYEEEE. Trimming took off 4 bases at V and 3 bases at J, with 5 bases between the two ends. For every subset, genomic DNA was evenly distributed across several immunoSEQ plates. Assay used: immunoSEQ multiplex PCR; TCRdb lists only in-frame clones, some missing. The sample records over a million clones, about 80% being singletons. Adults of Caucasian background living in Nashville, Tennessee made up all donors. Concerning this clone itself: Its antigen is undetermined.

Input material: memory CD4+ T cells from PBMCs. Subset described: CD45RA-negative fraction. This chain links TRBV5-6 with TRBJ2-7; D not certain. This receptor was obtained from a man aged 18-30 years in good health. Some clones in this sample may be carry-over from other donors' samples. The CDR3 loop is CASSRGYEQYF. In nucleotides, the CDR3 is TGTGCCAGCAGCCGAGGCTACGAGCAGTACTTC.